Each of the 13 T cell receptor beta chains below was sequenced from the same sample in a study of T cells expressing NK-cell markers. Reprocessing the 5' RACE reads, TCRdb reports a single entry for every CDR3 protein and omits DNA. This sample's table has 400,000 or so distinct CDR3 sequences. The sample comprised blood T cells: a sorted CD56 or NKG2C T cell subset, CD4+ or CD8+ T cells, or bulk PBMC T cells (not recorded which). Receptors originate from a woman aged 50 to 65 in good health.

The chain couples TRBV6-6 to TRBJ2-1; there is no DNA to check the TCRdb D call of TRBD1. In germline, CDR1 is MNHNY, CDR2 SVGAGI (reference sequence). CDR3 length: 11 residues. This CDR3 reads CATGAANEQFF.

The gene calls are TRBV12-3 or TRBV12-4 and TRBJ1-1; TCRdb outputs TRBD1, but without DNA this stays unchecked. The CDR3 is 13 amino acids. The CDR3 is CASSIDRNTEAFF.

The chain joins TRBV11-3 to TRBJ2-1; TCRdb names TRBD2, which stays unverified in the absence of DNA. Looked up from germline, CDR1 is SGHNT and CDR2 is YENEEA. The length of the CDR3 is 18 residues. The CDR3: CASSPGLAGLSTYNEQFF. The full variable domain, in which reference TRBV11-3 and TRBJ2-1 provide the parts outside the CDR3, is EAGVVQSPRYKIIEKKQPVAFWCNPISGHNTLYWYLQNLGQGPELLIRYENEEAVDDSQLPKDRFSAERLKGVDSTLKIQPAELGDSAVYLCASSPGLAGLSTYNEQFFGPGTRLTVL.

The chain couples TRBV12-5 to TRBJ2-3; with no DNA, the TCRdb D assignment of TRBD1 cannot be verified. This CDR3 spans 14 amino acids. Germline V lookup: CDR1 LGHNT, CDR2 FRNRAP. The CDR3 loop is CASGLVQEGAPQYF.

V usage is TRBV6-2 or TRBV6-3 and J usage is TRBJ2-7; the TCRdb D gene call, TRBD2, has no DNA to confirm it. CDR1 is MNHEY and CDR2 is SVGEGT in the germline V gene. The CDR3 totals 14 residues. CDR3 in amino acids: CASLRTSGIYEQYF.

This chain's CDR3 is CASSLVARDTRSYEQYF. V and J are TRBV7-9 and TRBJ2-7; TCRdb names TRBD1, which stays unverified in the absence of DNA. This CDR3 spans 17 amino acids. CDR1 SEHNR and CDR2 FQNEAQ come from the germline V gene (reference sequence).

The chain links TRBV12-3 or TRBV12-4 to TRBJ2-1; the D call from TCRdb, TRBD1, cannot be confirmed without DNA. This CDR3 comprises 16 residues. CDR3: CASSQNRGISYNEQFF.

The genes are TRBV6-4 and TRBJ2-3; TCRdb names TRBD1, which stays unverified in the absence of DNA. Germline loops: CDR1 MRHNA, CDR2 SNTAGT. The CDR3 covers 14 residues. The CDR3 loop reads CASTLTGSTDTQYF.

The genes are TRBV7-6 and TRBJ2-5; TCRdb's D call of TRBD1 is untestable without DNA. This CDR3 is 13 amino acids long. Per the germline V gene, CDR1 is SGHVS and CDR2 is FNYEAQ. CDR3: CASTTGVWETQYF.

CDR3 sequence: CASSKGAVDEQFF. This chain uses TRBV5-1 with TRBJ2-1; the D call of TRBD1 rests on TCRdb alone, since no DNA is present to check it. Germline V gene lookup returns CDR1 SGHRS and CDR2 YFSETQ. This CDR3 has 13 amino acids.

This sequence joins TRBV28 and TRBJ2-1. The CDR3 runs to 14 residues. Germline CDR1 and CDR2: MDHEN and SYDVKM. The CDR3 is CASQREESYNEQFF.

V and J are TRBV15 and TRBJ2-7; the TCRdb D gene call, TRBD1, has no DNA to confirm it. This CDR3 has 16 residues. The germline gives CDR1 LNHNV, CDR2 YYDKDF (reference sequence). This CDR3 reads CATSRDFGRPSYEQYF.

The rearrangement uses TRBV20-1 and TRBJ2-1; the D call from TCRdb, TRBD1, cannot be confirmed without DNA. The germline V gene has CDR1 DFQATT and CDR2 SNEGSKA (reference sequence). CDR3 length: 14 residues. This CDR3 reads CSALVDGGITEQFF.